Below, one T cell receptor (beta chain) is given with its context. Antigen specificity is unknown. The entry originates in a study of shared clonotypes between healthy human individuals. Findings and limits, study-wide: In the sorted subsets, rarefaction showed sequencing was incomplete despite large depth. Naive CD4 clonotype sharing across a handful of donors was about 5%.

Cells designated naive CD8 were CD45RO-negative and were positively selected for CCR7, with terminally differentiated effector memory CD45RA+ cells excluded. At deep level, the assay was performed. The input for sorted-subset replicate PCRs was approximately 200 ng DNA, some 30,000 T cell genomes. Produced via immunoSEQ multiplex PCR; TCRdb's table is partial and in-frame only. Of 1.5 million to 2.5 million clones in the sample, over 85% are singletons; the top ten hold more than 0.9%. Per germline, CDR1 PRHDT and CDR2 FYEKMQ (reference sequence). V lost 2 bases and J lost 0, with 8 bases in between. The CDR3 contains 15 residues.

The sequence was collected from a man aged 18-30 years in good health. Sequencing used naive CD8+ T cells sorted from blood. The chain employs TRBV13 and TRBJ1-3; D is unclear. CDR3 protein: CASSLRGVSGNTIYF. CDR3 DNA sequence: TGTGCCAGCAGCTTACGTGGGGTCTCTGGAAACACCATATATTTT.